Listed below are T cell receptor beta chains from one sample, sequenced in a study of cytomegalovirus exposure and HLA in healthy donors. The data were produced by immunoSEQ multiplex PCR, yet TCRdb's version contains in-frame clones alone and is incomplete. The sample contains some 150,000 clones, roughly 83% of which appear only once. The sample was PBMCs. The receptors were sampled from a man aged 35 to 55 in good health and CMV-seronegative. Both conserved end residues are part of each CDR3. The order of the fields is clone size, V gene, J gene, D gene, CDR3 protein, CDR3 DNA. A D gene is named only where the DNA matches it firmly. Part of the rows lack a size; the others show once, few, many or a class for expanded clones.

size: .
V: TRBV11-3
J: TRBJ2-5
D: TRBD2
CDR3: CASSPAGGETQYF
DNA: TGTGCCAGCAGCCCAGCGGGGGGAGAGACCCAGTACTTC

size: .
V: TRBV18
J: TRBJ2-7
D: TRBD1
CDR3: CASSTSEGQGIYEQYF
DNA: TGTGCCAGCTCAACGTCTGAAGGACAGGGGATCTACGAGCAGTACTTC

size: .
V: TRBV5-1
J: TRBJ2-2
D: .
CDR3: CASSDSGNTGELFF
DNA: TGCGCCAGCAGCGATAGCGGGAACACCGGGGAGCTGTTTTTT

size: .
V: TRBV19
J: TRBJ1-5
D: .
CDR3: CASSISPNQPQHF
DNA: TGTGCCAGTAGTATTAGTCCTAATCAGCCCCAGCATTTT

size: .
V: TRBV6-1
J: TRBJ1-1
D: .
CDR3: CASSEAWGAGANTEAFF
DNA: TGTGCCAGCAGTGAAGCCTGGGGTGCGGGGGCGAACACTGAAGCTTTCTTT

size: .
V: TRBV30
J: TRBJ1-6
D: .
CDR3: CAWSVPGTTYNSPLHF
DNA: TGTGCCTGGAGTGTGCCAGGGACTACGTATAATTCACCCCTCCACTTT

size: .
V: TRBV7-2
J: TRBJ1-1
D: .
CDR3: CASSTTNTEAFF
DNA: TGTGCCAGCAGTACAACGAACACTGAAGCTTTCTTT

size: once
V: TRBV7-3
J: TRBJ2-1
D: TRBD2
CDR3: CASSSLGQPGLAGGNNEQFF
DNA: TGTGCCAGCAGCTCGCTGGGACAACCGGGACTAGCGGGGGGGAACAATGAGCAGTTCTTC

size: .
V: TRBV5-4
J: TRBJ2-7
D: .
CDR3: CASSLGRGGYEQYF
DNA: TGTGCCAGCAGCTTAGGCAGGGGTGGCTACGAGCAGTACTTC

size: once
V: TRBV19
J: TRBJ1-2
D: TRBD1
CDR3: CASSEGASVYGYTF
DNA: TGTGCCAGTAGTGAGGGGGCGAGTGTCTATGGCTACACCTTC

size: .
V: TRBV7-3
J: TRBJ2-7
D: .
CDR3: CASSLPLDWLYEQYF
DNA: TGTGCCAGCAGCTTACCTCTGGACTGGCTCTACGAGCAGTACTTC

size: .
V: TRBV7-2
J: TRBJ2-1
D: TRBD1
CDR3: CASNDPPGTGTYNEQFF
DNA: TGTGCCAGCAACGATCCCCCCGGGACAGGAACCTACAATGAGCAGTTCTTC

size: .
V: TRBV2
J: TRBJ1-1
D: .
CDR3: CASSQGAGEAFF
DNA: TGTGCCAGCAGTCAAGGGGCGGGAGAAGCTTTCTTT

size: .
V: TRBV4-3
J: TRBJ2-1
D: TRBD1
CDR3: CASSQSRTGTYNEQFF
DNA: TGCGCCAGCAGCCAATCAAGGACAGGGACCTACAATGAGCAGTTCTTC

size: once
V: TRBV19
J: TRBJ1-2
D: .
CDR3: CASVRSKATYGYTF
DNA: TGTGCCAGTGTTCGGAGCAAGGCCACCTATGGCTACACCTTC

size: .
V: TRBV5-1
J: TRBJ2-1
D: TRBD2
CDR3: CASSLTSGRAYNEQFF
DNA: TGCGCCAGCAGCTTGACTAGCGGGAGGGCCTACAATGAGCAGTTCTTC

size: .
V: TRBV5-1
J: TRBJ2-3
D: TRBD1
CDR3: CASSSGTGGTDTQYF
DNA: TGCGCCAGCAGTTCCGGGACAGGGGGCACAGATACGCAGTATTTT

size: .
V: TRBV5-1
J: TRBJ2-7
D: TRBD2
CDR3: CASSRGGDTYEQYF
DNA: TGCGCCAGCAGCCGGGGGGGGGACACCTACGAGCAGTACTTC

size: .
V: TRBV4-3
J: TRBJ2-1
D: TRBD1
CDR3: CASSQDWAGGRNEQFF
DNA: TGCGCCAGCAGCCAAGATTGGGCAGGGGGCAGGAATGAGCAGTTCTTC

size: few
V: TRBV11-2
J: TRBJ2-3
D: TRBD2
CDR3: CATQLRVAGGTDTQYF
DNA: TGTGCCACACAGCTTAGGGTAGCGGGCGGAACAGATACGCAGTATTTT

size: .
V: TRBV9
J: TRBJ2-3
D: TRBD2
CDR3: CASSVVGRGGSDTQYF
DNA: TGTGCCAGCAGCGTAGTTGGACGGGGGGGCTCAGATACGCAGTATTTT

size: .
V: TRBV30
J: TRBJ1-1
D: TRBD1
CDR3: CAWSVQGATEAFF
DNA: TGTGCCTGGAGTGTACAGGGGGCCACTGAAGCTTTCTTT

size: .
V: TRBV15
J: TRBJ2-3
D: .
CDR3: CATSAETTRDTQYF
DNA: TGTGCCACCAGCGCGGAAACCACGAGGGATACGCAGTATTTT

size: .
V: TRBV9
J: TRBJ1-3
D: TRBD1
CDR3: CASSVEDRLSNTIYF
DNA: TGTGCCAGCAGCGTAGAGGACAGGCTTAGCAACACCATATATTTT

size: .
V: TRBV6-6
J: TRBJ2-7
D: TRBD2
CDR3: CASSSGASGVYEQYF
DNA: TGTGCCAGCAGTTCCGGGGCTAGCGGGGTCTACGAGCAGTACTTC

size: .
V: TRBV6-4
J: TRBJ2-1
D: TRBD2
CDR3: CACGAGGQNEQFF
DNA: TGTGCCTGCGGTGCGGGGGGGCAGAATGAGCAGTTCTTC

size: few
V: TRBV6-1
J: TRBJ2-3
D: .
CDR3: CASSGESTDTQYF
DNA: TGTGCCAGCAGTGGAGAAAGCACAGATACGCAGTATTTT

size: .
V: TRBV7-9
J: TRBJ2-1
D: .
CDR3: CASSLGGKAGNEQFF
DNA: TGTGCCAGCAGCCTCGGAGGCAAGGCTGGCAATGAGCAGTTCTTC

size: .
V: TRBV27
J: TRBJ1-3
D: .
CDR3: CASSLRVGNTIYF
DNA: TGTGCCAGCAGTTTACGGGTTGGAAACACCATATATTTT

size: .
V: TRBV5-1
J: TRBJ2-1
D: .
CDR3: CASSLGDTSYNEQFF
DNA: TGCGCCAGCAGCTTGGGAGACACCTCCTACAATGAGCAGTTCTTC

size: once
V: TRBV2
J: TRBJ2-6
D: TRBD1
CDR3: CASCKGAGSGANVLTF
DNA: TGTGCCAGCTGCAAGGGGGCCGGCTCTGGGGCCAACGTCCTGACTTTC

size: .
V: TRBV7-9
J: TRBJ2-1
D: TRBD2
CDR3: CASSPREVNEQFF
DNA: TGTGCCAGCAGCCCCCGGGAGGTCAATGAGCAGTTCTTC

size: few
V: TRBV29-1
J: TRBJ2-2
D: .
CDR3: CSGSQGRSTGELFF
DNA: TGCAGCGGCAGCCAGGGAAGGAGTACCGGGGAGCTGTTTTTT

size: .
V: TRBV7-3
J: TRBJ2-7
D: TRBD1
CDR3: CASSLRGGSYYEQYF
DNA: TGTGCCAGCAGCTTAAGAGGGGGCTCTTACTACGAGCAGTACTTC